A selection of T cell receptor beta chains follows, all from one sample in a study of CD8+CD57+ T cells in acquired aplastic anemia. A single record per CDR3 protein comes from TCRdb applying MiXCR to the reads. The table records about 210,000 distinct CDR3 sequences, 34% of them present only once. Sequencing was performed on sorted CD4+, CD8+, or CD8+CD57+ T cells (not recorded which) from PBMCs. The source of these receptors is a human donor in good health, serving as a control. CDR3s include the opening cysteine and the closing phenylalanine or tryptophan. Fields, in order: D gene, J gene, clone size, CDR3 length, V gene, CDR3 protein, CDR3 DNA. A D gene is named only where the DNA matches it firmly. The size entry is marked missing in some rows and otherwise reads once, few, many or a size class.

D: TRBD1; J: TRBJ1-3; size: few; length: 17; V: TRBV9; CDR3: CASSAPGTASSGNTIYF; DNA: TGTGCCAGCAGCGCCCCCGGGACAGCGAGCTCTGGAAACACCATATATTTT
D: .; J: TRBJ1-2; size: few; length: 20; V: TRBV11-2; CDR3: CASSLDWLGAGRQSNYGYTF; DNA: TGTGCCAGCAGCTTAGATTGGCTAGGGGCAGGGAGACAGTCGAACTATGGCTACACCTTC
D: .; J: TRBJ1-4; size: few; length: 15; V: TRBV15; CDR3: CATAIEGGSSEKLFF; DNA: TGTGCCACTGCTATCGAGGGGGGCTCGTCTGAAAAACTGTTTTTT
D: .; J: TRBJ1-1; size: .; length: 13; V: TRBV20-1; CDR3: CSASTRANTEAFF; DNA: TGCAGTGCTAGTACCAGGGCGAACACTGAAGCTTTCTTT
D: .; J: TRBJ1-2; size: .; length: 14; V: TRBV2; CDR3: CASRGTRDTDGYTF; DNA: TGTGCCAGCAGGGGAACCCGGGACACCGATGGCTACACCTTC
D: .; J: TRBJ2-5; size: few; length: 14; V: TRBV20-1; CDR3: CGARVGGPRETQYF; DNA: TGCGGTGCTAGAGTCGGGGGCCCGCGAGAGACCCAGTACTTC
D: .; J: TRBJ1-6; size: many; length: 15; V: TRBV2; CDR3: CASSYTPQPDSSIDF; DNA: TGTGCCAGCAGTTACACCCCCCAACCGGACAGTTCAATTGACTTT
D: .; J: TRBJ1-3; size: .; length: 15; V: TRBV9; CDR3: CASSDTGGPGNTIYF; DNA: TGTGCCAGCAGCGACACAGGCGGCCCTGGAAACACCATATATTTT
D: .; J: TRBJ1-2; size: few; length: 14; V: TRBV6-1; CDR3: CASSPSRDTYGYTF; DNA: TGTGCCAGCAGTCCCAGCCGGGACACCTATGGCTACACCTTC
D: TRBD2; J: TRBJ2-3; size: .; length: 17; V: TRBV12-3/TRBV12-4; CDR3: CASSLVLGTSPTDTQYF; DNA: TGTGCCAGCAGTTTAGTTTTAGGGACTAGCCCCACAGATACGCAGTATTTT
D: TRBD1; J: TRBJ1-5; size: many; length: 15; V: TRBV4-1; CDR3: CASSPRTGEDQPQHF; DNA: TGCGCCAGCAGCCCCCGGACAGGGGAGGATCAGCCCCAGCATTTT
D: TRBD1; J: TRBJ1-5; size: many; length: 14; V: TRBV7-9; CDR3: CASSLLTGDQPQHF; DNA: TGTGCCAGCAGCTTATTGACAGGGGACCAGCCCCAGCATTTT
D: .; J: TRBJ2-7; size: few; length: 13; V: TRBV3-1; CDR3: CASSLSYSYEQYF; DNA: TGTGCCAGCAGTCTCAGTTACTCCTACGAGCAGTACTTC
D: .; J: TRBJ1-5; size: .; length: 15; V: TRBV12-3/TRBV12-4; CDR3: CVSSLMGSVNQPQHF; DNA: TGTGTCAGCAGTTTAATGGGCAGCGTTAATCAGCCCCAGCATTTT
D: .; J: TRBJ1-3; size: many; length: 15; V: TRBV20-1; CDR3: CSARDFGPGSDTIYF; DNA: TGCAGTGCTAGAGATTTTGGCCCCGGATCGGACACCATATATTTT
D: TRBD1; J: TRBJ1-3; size: few; length: 17; V: TRBV5-1; CDR3: CASTLMGTGESGNTIYF; DNA: TGCGCCAGCACTTTAATGGGGACAGGGGAATCTGGAAACACCATATATTTT
D: .; J: TRBJ1-1; size: .; length: 13; V: TRBV28; CDR3: CASSFRRTSEAFF; DNA: TGTGCCAGCAGTTTTCGTCGGACCTCTGAAGCTTTCTTT
D: TRBD1; J: TRBJ1-6; size: many; length: 15; V: TRBV7-2; CDR3: CASRVARTGVSPLHF; DNA: TGTGCCAGCAGAGTAGCAAGGACAGGGGTTTCACCCCTCCACTTT
D: TRBD2; J: TRBJ2-7; size: many; length: 14; V: TRBV19; CDR3: CASRSGGAPYEQYF; DNA: TGTGCCAGTAGAAGCGGGGGGGCCCCCTACGAGCAGTACTTC
D: TRBD2; J: TRBJ2-1; size: .; length: 17; V: TRBV6-2/TRBV6-3; CDR3: CASSYSWLAGELNEQFF; DNA: TGTGCCAGCAGTTACTCCTGGCTAGCGGGAGAATTGAATGAGCAGTTCTTC
D: .; J: TRBJ2-3; size: many; length: 13; V: TRBV19; CDR3: CASREGRTDTQYF; DNA: TGTGCCAGTAGGGAGGGGCGGACAGATACGCAGTATTTT
D: .; J: TRBJ2-7; size: .; length: 13; V: TRBV7-8; CDR3: CASSEPLGYEQYF; DNA: TGTGCCAGCAGCGAACCCCTGGGCTACGAGCAGTACTTC
D: .; J: TRBJ1-5; size: .; length: 16; V: TRBV27; CDR3: CASSPGLSHSNQPQHF; DNA: TGTGCCAGCAGCCCGGGTTTGTCTCATAGCAATCAGCCCCAGCATTTT
D: TRBD2; J: TRBJ2-1; size: few; length: 13; V: TRBV9; CDR3: CASSVLAGYEPFF; DNA: TGTGCCAGCAGCGTCCTAGCGGGATATGAGCCGTTCTTC
D: .; J: TRBJ1-2; size: .; length: 14; V: TRBV19; CDR3: CASSIAQTNYGYTF; DNA: TGTGCCAGTAGTATAGCACAGACTAACTATGGCTACACCTTC
D: TRBD2; J: TRBJ2-3; size: .; length: 12; V: TRBV2; CDR3: CASGTRYNEQYF; DNA: TGTGCCAGCGGGACTAGGTACAATGAGCAGTATTTT
D: .; J: TRBJ1-1; size: .; length: 15; V: TRBV7-9; CDR3: CASSFALGVWTEAFF; DNA: TGTGCCAGCAGCTTCGCACTCGGGGTTTGGACTGAAGCTTTCTTT
D: .; J: TRBJ2-5; size: few; length: 15; V: TRBV5-1; CDR3: CASQRTITGRETQYF; DNA: TGCGCCAGCCAACGGACTATTACCGGGAGAGAGACCCAGTACTTC
D: .; J: TRBJ2-5; size: .; length: 14; V: TRBV2; CDR3: CASSEGRFAGTQYF; DNA: TGTGCCAGCAGTGAGGGCAGGTTCGCGGGGACCCAGTACTTC
D: .; J: TRBJ1-1; size: many; length: 12; V: TRBV29-1; CDR3: CSVEQNLSEAFF; DNA: TGCAGCGTTGAGCAGAACCTTTCTGAAGCTTTCTTT
D: .; J: TRBJ1-1; size: once; length: 12; V: TRBV30; CDR3: CAWNRVGTEAFF; DNA: TGTGCCTGGAATCGGGTGGGCACTGAAGCTTTCTTT
D: .; J: TRBJ1-1; size: many; length: 13; V: TRBV20-1; CDR3: CSAQELNRPEAFF; DNA: TGCAGTGCCCAGGAGTTGAACCGACCTGAAGCTTTCTTT
D: TRBD1; J: TRBJ2-2; size: .; length: 21; V: TRBV5-4; CDR3: CASSLVGVSRDRGMNTGELFF; DNA: TGTGCCAGCAGCTTGGTCGGAGTCTCCCGGGACAGGGGAATGAACACCGGGGAGCTGTTTTTT
D: .; J: TRBJ2-1; size: many; length: 15; V: TRBV2; CDR3: CASKRMRDSYNEQFF; DNA: TGTGCCAGCAAAAGAATGAGAGACTCCTACAATGAGCAGTTCTTC
D: .; J: TRBJ1-4; size: .; length: 14; V: TRBV29-1; CDR3: CSVGENPTNEKLFF; DNA: TGCAGCGTCGGGGAGAACCCCACTAATGAAAAACTGTTTTTT
D: TRBD1; J: TRBJ1-5; size: .; length: 16; V: TRBV24-1; CDR3: CATSDPGQGIGQPQHF; DNA: TGTGCCACCAGTGACCCGGGACAGGGGATCGGGCAGCCCCAGCATTTT
D: .; J: TRBJ1-5; size: .; length: 10; V: TRBV2; CDR3: CASSWDTQHF; DNA: TGTGCCAGCAGTTGGGACACCCAGCATTTT
D: .; J: TRBJ2-5; size: .; length: 17; V: TRBV4-1; CDR3: CASSQRSFRVKEETQYF; DNA: TGCGCCAGCAGCCAACGCAGCTTTAGGGTGAAGGAAGAGACCCAGTACTTC
D: TRBD1; J: TRBJ1-4; size: .; length: 15; V: TRBV19; CDR3: CASSTLGQPNEKLFF; DNA: TGTGCCAGTAGTACCCTGGGACAGCCTAATGAAAAACTGTTTTTT
D: .; J: TRBJ2-6; size: many; length: 18; V: TRBV7-9; CDR3: CASSLGQAIYSGANVLTF; DNA: TGTGCCAGCAGCTTAGGACAGGCCATCTACTCTGGGGCCAACGTCCTGACTTTC
D: .; J: TRBJ2-3; size: few; length: 13; V: TRBV3-1; CDR3: CASSHLIRDTQYF; DNA: TGTGCCAGCAGCCACTTGATCCGAGATACGCAGTATTTT
D: TRBD1; J: TRBJ2-1; size: few; length: 15; V: TRBV2; CDR3: CASSAYGTGLNEQFF; DNA: TGTGCCAGCAGTGCGTACGGGACAGGGCTGAATGAGCAGTTCTTC
D: .; J: TRBJ2-7; size: many; length: 13; V: TRBV6-6; CDR3: CASSYTTGYEQYF; DNA: TGTGCCAGCAGTTACACGACCGGCTACGAGCAGTACTTC
D: .; J: TRBJ2-7; size: once; length: 12; V: TRBV25-1; CDR3: CASAGLTYEQYF; DNA: TGTGCCAGCGCCGGACTGACCTACGAGCAGTACTTC
D: .; J: TRBJ2-1; size: .; length: 15; V: TRBV12-3/TRBV12-4; CDR3: CASTPSYREGNEQFF; DNA: TGTGCCAGCACCCCCTCCTACAGGGAGGGGAATGAGCAGTTCTTC
D: TRBD2; J: TRBJ2-1; size: many; length: 15; V: TRBV7-3; CDR3: CASSLGTSGYNEQFF; DNA: TGTGCCAGCAGCTTAGGGACTAGCGGATACAATGAGCAGTTCTTC
D: .; J: TRBJ1-1; size: many; length: 15; V: TRBV6-4; CDR3: CASSDSPGSGTEAFF; DNA: TGTGCCAGCAGTGACTCACCGGGGTCGGGCACTGAAGCTTTCTTT
D: .; J: TRBJ1-5; size: many; length: 15; V: TRBV2; CDR3: CASSEGRALGRPQHF; DNA: TGTGCCAGCAGTGAAGGCAGAGCATTAGGGCGGCCCCAGCATTTT